This T cell receptor beta chain was profiled in a study of T cells in Graves' hyperthyroidism and ophthalmopathy. Amplification of TCR beta CDR3 regions used RNA as the template. The HTBI primer set drove a first-round RT-PCR of the TCR CDR3. MiXCR, applied by TCRdb to the multiplex PCR reads, yields one record per CDR3 protein. The sample consists of some 490,000 distinct CDR3 sequences, around a fifth of them appearing once. From germline, CDR1 is SGDLS and CDR2 YYNGEE. The V and J ends lost 0 bases and 4 bases, in that order; junction bases with no gene match: 4. The CDR3 consists of 16 residues. This clonotype was seen a handful of times.

The sequencing input was blood. The rearrangement links TRBV9 to TRBJ2-5; 12 bases align to TRBD1. The receptor's source is a woman in her 70s with Graves' ophthalmopathy. The chain's CDR3 is CASSVGDRGQAETQYF. DNA of the CDR3: TGTGCCAGCAGCGTAGGGGACAGGGGGCAGGCAGAGACCCAGTACTTC.